The 2 T cell receptor beta chains presented below share a single source sample, sequenced in a study of identifying expanded T cells in peripheral blood. The repertoire was sequenced with immunoSEQ multiplex PCR; TCRdb's copy has only in-frame clones and lacks some. Among around 100,000 clones listed, 75% to 90% were seen once. The sequencing input was blood. These receptors were taken from a person aged 18 to 75 in good health.

This chain uses TRBV4-3 with TRBJ1-1; unclear D gene. This CDR3 comprises 14 residues. V gave up 0 bases and J gave up 7 bases, with 12 bases separating them. CDR1 and CDR2 from the germline V gene are LGHNA and YSLEER. This CDR3 is CASSQETGIGEAFF. The CDR3 region has the DNA TGCGCCAGCAGCCAAGAAACCGGGATTGGTGAAGCTTTCTTT.

The chain recombines TRBV4-1 with TRBJ2-7, with D possibly matching TRBD1 (6 bases). V was pared by 4 bases and J by 5 bases, with 12 bases between. CDR1 is MGHRA and CDR2 is YSYEKL in the germline V gene. This CDR3 spans 13 amino acids. The CDR3 loop reads CASSPRTANEQYF. In DNA, the CDR3 is TGCGCCAGCAGCCCTAGGACAGCTAACGAGCAGTACTTC.